The rows below give T cell receptor beta chains drawn from one sample of a study of graft-versus-host responses after intestinal transplantation. Their antigens remain unidentified. Generated by immunoSEQ multiplex PCR, the TCRdb table keeps only in-frame clones and is missing some. Here the sample spans about 110,000 clones, 85% to 95% being singletons. The material was unstimulated CD8+ T cells sorted from spleen or lymph node cells, obtained before transplant. Receptors originate from a human donor who was the organ donor for an intestinal transplant. Both conserved end residues are part of each CDR3. The order of the fields is D gene, CDR3 length, J gene, clone size, V gene, CDR3 protein, CDR3 DNA. D genes are given only for firm matches. Some rows have no size entry. The others give once, few or many, or a class for an expanded clone.

D: .; length: 13; J: TRBJ2-7; size: .; V: TRBV30; CDR3: CAWSDGYSYEQYF; DNA: TGTGCCTGGAGTGATGGCTACTCCTACGAGCAGTACTTC
D: TRBD2; length: 17; J: TRBJ2-3; size: .; V: TRBV7-2; CDR3: CASSSASGRASTDTQYF; DNA: TGTGCCAGCAGCTCGGCTAGTGGGAGGGCCAGCACAGATACGCAGTATTTT
D: .; length: 15; J: TRBJ2-5; size: .; V: TRBV28; CDR3: CASSLPSPVQETQYF; DNA: TGTGCCAGCAGTTTGCCGTCACCAGTACAAGAGACCCAGTACTTC
D: .; length: 12; J: TRBJ1-2; size: .; V: TRBV30; CDR3: CAWKKTAYGYTF; DNA: TGTGCCTGGAAAAAGACAGCCTATGGCTACACCTTC
D: .; length: 18; J: TRBJ2-2; size: .; V: TRBV9; CDR3: CASSVARFDSGNTGELFF; DNA: TGTGCCAGCAGCGTAGCCCGTTTTGATAGCGGTAACACCGGGGAGCTGTTTTTT
D: TRBD2; length: 15; J: TRBJ2-1; size: .; V: TRBV5-6; CDR3: CASSLGAGGINEQFF; DNA: TGTGCCAGCAGCTTGGGAGCGGGAGGAATCAATGAGCAGTTCTTC
D: .; length: 13; J: TRBJ2-3; size: .; V: TRBV6-1; CDR3: CASRYSLGDTQYF; DNA: TGTGCCAGCAGATACAGCCTGGGGGATACGCAGTATTTT
D: .; length: 13; J: TRBJ2-1; size: .; V: TRBV28; CDR3: CASNKDSYLGQFF; DNA: TGTGCCAGCAATAAGGACAGTTATCTTGGGCAGTTCTTC
D: .; length: 11; J: TRBJ2-7; size: .; V: TRBV29-1; CDR3: CSVELGYEQYF; DNA: TGCAGCGTTGAGTTGGGGTACGAGCAGTACTTC
D: TRBD1; length: 16; J: TRBJ2-1; size: .; V: TRBV27; CDR3: CASSYLAGGPYNEQFF; DNA: TGTGCCAGCAGTTATCTGGCAGGGGGACCCTACAATGAGCAGTTCTTC
D: .; length: 14; J: TRBJ1-2; size: .; V: TRBV25-1; CDR3: CAGRGSPGTYGYTF; DNA: TGTGCCGGCAGGGGCAGTCCAGGGACCTATGGCTACACCTTC
D: .; length: 13; J: TRBJ1-1; size: .; V: TRBV10-3; CDR3: CAIPNRATYEAFF; DNA: TGTGCCATCCCGAACAGGGCGACTTATGAAGCTTTCTTT
D: .; length: 16; J: TRBJ2-4; size: .; V: TRBV7-2; CDR3: CASSPRTVFSKNIQYF; DNA: TGTGCCAGCAGCCCTAGGACAGTCTTCTCCAAAAACATTCAGTACTTC
D: TRBD2; length: 12; J: TRBJ2-2; size: once; V: TRBV19; CDR3: CAGGLAPGELFF; DNA: TGTGCCGGTGGACTAGCCCCCGGGGAGCTGTTTTTT
D: .; length: 12; J: TRBJ2-1; size: .; V: TRBV11-2; CDR3: CASSFSRDEQFF; DNA: TGTGCCAGCAGCTTTAGTCGAGACGAGCAGTTCTTC
D: .; length: 13; J: TRBJ2-7; size: .; V: TRBV5-4; CDR3: CASSSPEFYEQYF; DNA: TGTGCCAGCAGCTCCCCGGAGTTCTACGAGCAGTACTTC
D: TRBD1; length: 15; J: TRBJ2-7; size: .; V: TRBV9; CDR3: CASSVTGGSIYEQYF; DNA: TGTGCCAGCAGCGTAACAGGGGGCTCCATCTACGAGCAGTACTTC
D: TRBD2; length: 15; J: TRBJ2-5; size: .; V: TRBV6-6; CDR3: CASSYPRGERETQYF; DNA: TGTGCCAGCAGTTACCCACGGGGGGAACGGGAGACCCAGTACTTC
D: .; length: 14; J: TRBJ2-5; size: .; V: TRBV27; CDR3: CASSLTGVGETQYF; DNA: TGTGCCAGCAGTCTTACGGGGGTCGGTGAGACCCAGTACTTC
D: TRBD2; length: 14; J: TRBJ2-5; size: .; V: TRBV6-1; CDR3: CASSEFSGRWEQYF; DNA: TGTGCCAGCAGTGAATTTAGCGGGAGATGGGAGCAGTACTTC
D: TRBD2; length: 15; J: TRBJ2-3; size: once; V: TRBV19; CDR3: CASSSSGIGTDTQYF; DNA: TGTGCCAGTAGTTCTAGCGGGATCGGCACAGATACGCAGTATTTT
D: TRBD2; length: 17; J: TRBJ2-5; size: .; V: TRBV7-9; CDR3: CASSQSSSGKYQETQYF; DNA: TGTGCCAGCAGCCAATCCTCTAGCGGGAAGTACCAAGAGACCCAGTACTTC
D: .; length: 15; J: TRBJ1-4; size: .; V: TRBV19; CDR3: CASSRRDPRAEKLFF; DNA: TGTGCCAGTAGTAGGAGGGACCCAAGAGCCGAAAAACTGTTTTTT
D: TRBD1; length: 12; J: TRBJ1-2; size: .; V: TRBV19; CDR3: CASSTGGGGYTF; DNA: TGTGCCAGTAGTACAGGGGGCGGAGGCTACACCTTC
D: .; length: 15; J: TRBJ2-2; size: .; V: TRBV11-2; CDR3: CASSLGPLKSGELFF; DNA: TGTGCCAGCAGCTTAGGTCCGTTAAAGTCCGGGGAGCTGTTTTTT
D: .; length: 12; J: TRBJ1-1; size: .; V: TRBV7-9; CDR3: CASSLAGTEAFF; DNA: TGTGCCAGCAGCTTAGCGGGGACTGAAGCTTTCTTT
D: .; length: 13; J: TRBJ1-2; size: few; V: TRBV27; CDR3: CASSLQGNYGYTF; DNA: TGTGCCAGCAGTTTACAGGGTAACTATGGCTACACCTTC